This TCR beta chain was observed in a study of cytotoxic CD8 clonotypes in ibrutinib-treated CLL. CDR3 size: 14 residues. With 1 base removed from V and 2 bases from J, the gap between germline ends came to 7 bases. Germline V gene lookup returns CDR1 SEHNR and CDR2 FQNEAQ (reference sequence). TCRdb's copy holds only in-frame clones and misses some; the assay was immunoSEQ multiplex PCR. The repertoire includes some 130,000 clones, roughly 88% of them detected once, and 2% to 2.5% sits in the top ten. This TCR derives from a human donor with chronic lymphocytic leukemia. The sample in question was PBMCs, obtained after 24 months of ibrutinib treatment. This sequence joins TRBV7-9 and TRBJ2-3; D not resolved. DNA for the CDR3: TGTGCCAGCAGCTTAGACCCTGCCACAGATACGCAGTATTTT. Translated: CASSLDPATDTQYF.